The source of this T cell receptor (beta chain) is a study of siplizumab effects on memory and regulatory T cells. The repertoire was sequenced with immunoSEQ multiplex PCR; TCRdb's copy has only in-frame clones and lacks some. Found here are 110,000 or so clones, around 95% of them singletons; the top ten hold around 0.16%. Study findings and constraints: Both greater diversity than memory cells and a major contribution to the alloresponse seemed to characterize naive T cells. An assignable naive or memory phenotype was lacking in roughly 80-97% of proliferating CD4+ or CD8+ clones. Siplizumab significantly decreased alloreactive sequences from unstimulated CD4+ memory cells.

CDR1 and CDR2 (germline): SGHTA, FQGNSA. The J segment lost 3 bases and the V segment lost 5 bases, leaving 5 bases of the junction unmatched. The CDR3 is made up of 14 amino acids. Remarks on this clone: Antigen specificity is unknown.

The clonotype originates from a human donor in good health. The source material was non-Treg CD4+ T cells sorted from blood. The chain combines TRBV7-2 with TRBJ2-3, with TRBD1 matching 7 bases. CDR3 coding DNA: TGTGCCAGCAGCCCTGACAGGGTTACAGATACGCAGTATTTT. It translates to CASSPDRVTDTQYF.